Shown below are 32 T cell receptor beta chains from a single sample sequenced in a study of cytomegalovirus exposure and HLA in healthy donors. The primer mix had 60 Vbeta and 13 Jbeta primers. Generated by immunoSEQ multiplex PCR, the TCRdb table keeps only in-frame clones and is missing some. The sample lists approximately 110,000 clones, 74% occurring once. Sequencing was carried out using PBMCs. The source of these receptors is a man between 50 and 59 years old in good health and CMV-seropositive.

The rearrangement uses TRBV4-1 and TRBJ2-1, with 9 bases aligning to TRBD1. CDR3 length: 16 amino acids. The germline CDR1 and CDR2 sequences are MGHRA and YSYEKL. With V trimmed by 0 bases and J by 7 bases, 7 bases remained unmatched. The CDR3 region is CASSQDRTGGWNEQFF. Written as DNA, the CDR3 is TGCGCCAGCAGCCAAGATCGAACAGGGGGCTGGAATGAGCAGTTCTTC.

V and J are TRBV30 and TRBJ2-2; D remains ambiguous. The CDR3 covers 13 residues. Deletions cut 3 bases from V and 4 bases from J, with 9 bases between. The V gene's germline CDR1 is GTSNPN and CDR2 SVGIG (reference sequence). The CDR3 region is CAWRRQVTGELFF. In DNA, the CDR3 is TGTGCCTGGAGAAGGCAGGTCACCGGGGAGCTGTTTTTT.

The V gene is TRBV7-8, the J gene TRBJ1-1, with a weak D call TRBD1 (5 bases). CDR1 is SGHVS and CDR2 is FQNEAQ in the germline V gene. The V end lost 0 bases, the J end lost 5 bases, and 10 bases lay between the germline ends. The CDR3 extends over 14 amino acids. The CDR3 reads CASSLAGGGTEAFF. The CDR3 region has the DNA TGTGCCAGCAGCTTAGCGGGGGGGGGAACTGAAGCTTTCTTT. Drawing the rest from reference TRBV7-8 and TRBJ1-1, the complete variable domain is GAGVSQSPRYKVAKRGQDVALRCDPISGHVSLFWYQQALGQGPEFLTYFQNEAQLDKSGLPSDRFFAERPEGSVSTLKIQRTQQEDSAVYLCASSLAGGGTEAFFGQGTRLTVV.

V gene TRBV10-3 combines with J gene TRBJ2-7; perhaps TRBD1 as D (5 bases). Germline V CDR1 and CDR2: ENHRY, SYGVKD. The V end lost 0 bases, the J end lost 2 bases, and 11 bases lay between the germline ends. CDR3 length: 15 amino acids. CDR3: CAISESPQGPYEQYF. In DNA form, the CDR3 reads TGTGCCATCAGTGAGTCACCCCAGGGTCCCTACGAGCAGTACTTC.

The chain joins TRBV2 to TRBJ1-1; D gene ambiguous. V lost 8 bases to trimming and J lost 5 bases, with 12 bases between them. CDR3 length: 12 amino acids. Germline CDR1 and CDR2: SNHLY and FYNNEI. The CDR3, as DNA: TGTGCCAGCTCTCAGGATCTGACTGAAGCTTTCTTT. Residues: CASSQDLTEAFF.

This chain uses TRBV15 with TRBJ1-5, with D possibly matching TRBD1 (6 bases). There are 14 residues in the CDR3. Germline loops: CDR1 LNHNV, CDR2 YYDKDF (reference sequence). V gave up 3 bases and J gave up 3 bases, with 9 bases separating them. Here the CDR3 reads CATSRDSSNQPQHF. The CDR3 nucleotides read TGTGCCACCAGCAGGGACAGCTCCAATCAGCCCCAGCATTTT.

This clone was found a few times. The CDR3, as DNA: TGCGCCAGCAGCAACGAACTAGCGGGGGCCCAGTACTTC. Translation: CASSNELAGAQYF. The genes are TRBV5-1 and TRBJ2-5, with TRBD2 matching 11 bases. V lost 4 bases, J lost 9 bases, and 5 bases stayed unmatched. Germline V gives CDR1 SGHRS, CDR2 YFSETQ. The CDR3 runs to 13 residues.

The V gene is TRBV11-1, the J gene TRBJ2-5, with a possible D match to TRBD2 (6 bases). The J call could be wrong; TRBJ2-7 is a better fit for the DNA end. The CDR3 covers 15 residues. Germline V lookup: CDR1 SGHAT, CDR2 FQDESV (reference sequence). As DNA, the CDR3 is TGTGCCAGCAGCGATCCCGGGAGAGTCTCCTACGAGCAGTACTTC. Translating it yields CASSDPGRVSYEQYF.

The chain combines TRBV2 with TRBJ2-2; 9 bases map to TRBD1. This CDR3 is 18 amino acids long. Germline loops: CDR1 SNHLY, CDR2 FYNNEI. V was pared by 10 bases and J by 6 bases, with 21 bases of the junction left unmatched. CDR3 sequence (DNA): TGTGCCATCCCGAGGCCACCACCTGACAGGGGGTGGTCCGGGGAGCTGTTTTTT. This sequence encodes CAIPRPPPDRGWSGELFF.

The chain has TRBV6-6 and TRBJ1-1; perhaps TRBD1 as D (5 bases). The CDR3 runs 13 residues. From germline, CDR1 is MNHNY and CDR2 SVGAGI (reference sequence). Trimming cost V 7 bases and J 5 bases, with 14 bases left between them. The CDR3 loop is CASTRASVTEAFF. Written as DNA, the CDR3 is TGTGCCAGCACCAGGGCCTCTGTTACTGAAGCTTTCTTT.

The genes are TRBV5-1 and TRBJ2-3; no clear D gene. Trimming took off 1 base at V and 6 bases at J, with 9 bases between the two ends. The germline CDR1 and CDR2 sequences are SGHRS and YFSETQ. The CDR3 length is 13 residues. The CDR3 here is CASSLSTLDTQYF. In DNA, the CDR3 is TGCGCCAGCAGCTTGTCTACTTTGGATACGCAGTATTTT.

The V call is TRBV5-1, the J call TRBJ2-5, with 10 bases fitting TRBD2. This CDR3 region has 14 residues. Germline values: CDR1 SGHRS, CDR2 YFSETQ. J gave up 3 bases and V 4 bases, and 3 bases lay outside the gene matches. The CDR3 DNA reads TGCGCCAGCAGCAGCGGGACTAGCGAAGAGACCCAGTACTTC. This encodes CASSSGTSEETQYF.

The chain couples TRBV5-1 to TRBJ2-5; 7 nucleotides agree with TRBD1. Germline lookup yields CDR1 SGHRS and CDR2 YFSETQ. The CDR3 length is 15 residues. The V gene end was trimmed by 0 bases and the J gene end by 3 bases; junction bases not matched to a gene: 5. The chain's CDR3 is CASSLAGTAEETQYF. The CDR3 region has the DNA TGCGCCAGCAGCTTGGCCGGGACAGCAGAAGAGACCCAGTACTTC.

The chain employs TRBV27 and TRBJ1-2; 8 positions match TRBD1. The CDR3 runs 12 residues. The germline V gene encodes CDR1 MNHEY and CDR2 SMNVEV (reference sequence). Trimming at V came to 6 bases and at J to 8 bases, leaving 5 bases not matched to a gene. CDR3 region: CASSSGGRGYTF. CDR3 nucleotides: TGTGCCAGCAGCTCAGGGGGCAGGGGCTACACCTTC.

The chain recombines TRBV6-1 with TRBJ1-1, with D hard to call. The germline CDR1 and CDR2 sequences are MNHNS and SASEGT. V lost 0 bases and J 10 bases, leaving 9 bases between the germline ends. The CDR3 spans 12 residues. The CDR3 here is CASSEAPAGAFF. CDR3 nucleotides: TGTGCCAGCAGTGAAGCCCCCGCGGGAGCTTTCTTT.

This chain uses TRBV6-1 with TRBJ2-7; 8 positions match TRBD1. This CDR3 region has 15 residues. V was pared by 3 bases and J by 3 bases, with 7 bases of the junction left unmatched. Germline CDR1 MNHNS, CDR2 SASEGT. CDR3 protein: CASSDGTGGFYEQYF. The CDR3 DNA follows: TGTGCCAGCAGTGACGGGACAGGCGGGTTCTACGAGCAGTACTTC.

The rearrangement uses TRBV29-1 and TRBJ1-2; no definite D call. The CDR3 length is 13 residues. V was pared by 2 bases and J by 5 bases, with 12 bases between. Germline CDR1 is SQVTM and CDR2 is ANQGSEA. The CDR3 region is CSVENGDGYGYTF. In DNA, the CDR3 is TGCAGCGTTGAAAACGGGGATGGGTATGGCTACACCTTC.

The V gene is TRBV30, the J gene TRBJ1-4; 8 nucleotides match TRBD1. Germline assignment: CDR1 GTSNPN and CDR2 SVGIG (reference sequence). This CDR3 has 13 residues. Trimming removed 1 base from V and 8 bases from J; junction bases left unmatched: 3. The chain's CDR3 is CAWSAGTGEKLFF. The CDR3 region has the DNA TGTGCCTGGAGTGCCGGGACAGGCGAAAAACTGTTTTTT.

The chain carries TRBV11-3 and TRBJ2-2; D is perhaps TRBD2 (5 bases). Looked up from germline, CDR1 is SGHNT and CDR2 is YENEEA. The CDR3 has 12 amino acids. Trimming took 4 bases from V and 7 from J, leaving 7 bases between them. Here the CDR3 reads CASSSTSGELFF. In DNA, the CDR3 is TGTGCCAGCAGCTCCACTAGCGGGGAGCTGTTTTTT.

The chain combines TRBV2 with TRBJ1-1; D unclear. The CDR3 extends over 14 amino acids. V was cut by 5 bases and J by 0 bases, with 10 bases left in between. The V gene's germline CDR1 is SNHLY and CDR2 FYNNEI. The chain's CDR3 is CASSLREMNTEAFF. The CDR3 DNA reads TGTGCCAGCAGTTTGAGGGAAATGAACACTGAAGCTTTCTTT.

The sample holds a few counts of this clone. V and J are TRBV2 and TRBJ2-3; TRBD2 matches at 10 bases. CDR1 SNHLY and CDR2 FYNNEI come from the germline V gene. The CDR3 is 14 amino acids. V lost 5 bases, J lost 6 bases, and 5 bases stayed unmatched. The CDR3 coding sequence is TGTGCCAGCAGTCGGTTACTAGCGGGGGATACGCAGTATTTT. It specifies CASSRLLAGDTQYF.

The chain carries TRBV16 and TRBJ2-7; TRBD2 matches 7 bases. V lost 5 bases and J lost 3; bases outside the gene matches: 7. This CDR3 spans 14 amino acids. Germline values: CDR1 KGHSY, CDR2 FQNENV. The CDR3, as DNA: TGTGCCAGCAGCAAGGGAGGGATCGGCTACGAGCAGTACTTC. Translating gives CASSKGGIGYEQYF.

V gene TRBV6-1 combines with J gene TRBJ1-5; the D is unclear. The germline V and J ends were trimmed by 7 bases and 6 bases, with 16 bases remaining between them. The CDR3 length is 14 residues. Germline CDR1 and CDR2: MNHNS and SASEGT. The CDR3 loop reads CASMQVAGGQPQHF. DNA of the CDR3: TGTGCCAGCATGCAGGTCGCGGGTGGTCAGCCCCAGCATTTT.

This rearrangement joins TRBV25-1 to TRBJ1-1, with D perhaps matching TRBD1 (5 bases). V lost 5 bases and J 4 bases, leaving 11 bases between the germline ends. Looked up from germline, CDR1 is MGHDK and CDR2 is SYGVNS. The CDR3 length is 13 residues. Here the CDR3 DNA reads TGTGCCAGCAGTCCTTTGGGGGGCACTGAAGCTTTCTTT. Amino acids: CASSPLGGTEAFF.

V gene TRBV29-1 combines with J gene TRBJ2-6; TRBD1 might be the D (6 bases). CDR3 length: 16 residues. Trimming removed 5 bases at V and 2 bases at J, with 16 bases between. In germline, CDR1 is SQVTM, CDR2 ANQGSEA. The CDR3 nucleotides read TGCAGCGTTCGCTTACAGGGTGAGGCTGGGGCCAACGTCCTGACTTTC. Translating it yields CSVRLQGEAGANVLTF. The entire variable domain, with the rest obtained from reference TRBV29-1 and TRBJ2-6, is as follows: SAVISQKPSRDICQRGTSLTIQCQVDSQVTMMFWYRQQPGQSLTLIATANQGSEATYESGFVIDKFPISRPNLTFSTLTVSNMSPEDSSIYLCSVRLQGEAGANVLTFGAGSRLTVL.

This sequence joins TRBV7-3 and TRBJ2-5; perhaps TRBD1 as D (5 bases). Germline CDR1 and CDR2: SGHTA and FQGTGA. The CDR3 is made up of 13 amino acids. V was cut by 4 bases and J by 7 bases, with 13 bases left in between. The DNA of the CDR3 is TGTGCCAGCAGCTCACACAAAGGGGCGACCCAGTACTTC. Its protein is CASSSHKGATQYF.

The chain has TRBV15 and TRBJ2-3; 7 nucleotides line up with TRBD1. Germline V CDR1 and CDR2: LNHNV, YYDKDF (reference sequence). This CDR3 contains 14 residues. J was trimmed by 4 bases and V by 4 bases; bases with no gene match: 5. The CDR3 reads CATSKDRASDTQYF. As DNA, the CDR3 is TGTGCCACCAGCAAAGACAGGGCCTCAGATACGCAGTATTTT.

This clone has only one observation. The CDR3 reads CASSLTASVLTQFF. The CDR3 region has the DNA TGCGCCAGCAGTCTAACTGCTTCGGTCCTCACGCAGTTCTTC. The rearrangement uses TRBV5-1 and TRBJ2-1, with D uncertain. Germline lookup yields CDR1 SGHRS and CDR2 YFSETQ. V was pared by 5 bases and J by 12 bases, with 21 bases between. The CDR3 contains 14 residues.

V is TRBV5-1 and J is TRBJ1-2, with 8 positions matching TRBD1. J lost 4 bases, V lost 2 bases, and 10 bases had no gene match. CDR3 length: 16 amino acids. Germline CDR1 is SGHRS and CDR2 is YFSETQ. The CDR3 DNA is TGCGCCAGCAGCTTCGGCACCCCCGGGACAGGCTATGGCTACACCTTC. Translating gives CASSFGTPGTGYGYTF.

The V gene is TRBV4-2, the J gene TRBJ2-4, with TRBD2 matching 8 bases. Trimming at V came to 0 bases and at J to 6 bases, leaving 13 bases not matched to a gene. The CDR3 consists of 18 residues. Germline loops: CDR1 LGHNA, CDR2 YNFKEQ. Here the CDR3 DNA reads TGTGCCAGCAGCCAAGATCGAACGGCGGGGGGTCTTGGAAACATTCAGTACTTC. Its translation is CASSQDRTAGGLGNIQYF.

The V and J genes are TRBV4-1 and TRBJ2-2; D not certain. V was shortened by 3 bases and J by 0 bases, with 5 bases between the two germline ends. CDR3 length: 14 residues. Germline V gives CDR1 MGHRA, CDR2 YSYEKL. CDR3 residues: CASSHSANTGELFF. In nucleotides, the CDR3 is TGCGCCAGCAGCCACTCGGCGAACACCGGGGAGCTGTTTTTT.

The rearrangement joins TRBV10-3 to TRBJ2-7, with D perhaps TRBD1 (6 bases). This CDR3 comprises 13 residues. Germline CDR1 ENHRY, CDR2 SYGVKD. Trimming removed 8 bases at V and 5 bases at J, with 16 bases between. Here the CDR3 reads CAIRTGDKDEQYF. The CDR3 region has the DNA TGTGCCATCCGAACCGGGGACAAGGACGAGCAGTACTTC.